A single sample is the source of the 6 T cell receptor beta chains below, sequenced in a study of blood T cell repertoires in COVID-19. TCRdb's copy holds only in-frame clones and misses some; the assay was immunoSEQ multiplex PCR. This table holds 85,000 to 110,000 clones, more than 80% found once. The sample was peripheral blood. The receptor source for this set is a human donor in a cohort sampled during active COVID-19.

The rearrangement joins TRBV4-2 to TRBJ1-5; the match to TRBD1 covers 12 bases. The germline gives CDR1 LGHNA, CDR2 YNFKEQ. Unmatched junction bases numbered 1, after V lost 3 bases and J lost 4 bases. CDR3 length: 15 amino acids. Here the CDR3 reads CASSQGQGANQPQHF. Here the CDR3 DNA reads TGTGCCAGCAGCCAGGGACAGGGGGCAAATCAGCCCCAGCATTTT.

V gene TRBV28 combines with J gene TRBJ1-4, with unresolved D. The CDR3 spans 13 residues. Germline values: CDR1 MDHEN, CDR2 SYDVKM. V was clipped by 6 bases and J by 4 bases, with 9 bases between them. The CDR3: CASRTGDNEKLFF. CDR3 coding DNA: TGTGCCAGCAGGACCGGGGATAATGAAAAACTGTTTTTT.

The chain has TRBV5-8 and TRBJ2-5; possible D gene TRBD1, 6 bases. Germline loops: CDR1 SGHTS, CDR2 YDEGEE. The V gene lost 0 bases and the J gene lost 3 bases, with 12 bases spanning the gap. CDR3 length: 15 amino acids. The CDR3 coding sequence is TGTGCCAGCAGCTTGGAGGGGCAGGGGAAAGAGACCCAGTACTTC. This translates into CASSLEGQGKETQYF.

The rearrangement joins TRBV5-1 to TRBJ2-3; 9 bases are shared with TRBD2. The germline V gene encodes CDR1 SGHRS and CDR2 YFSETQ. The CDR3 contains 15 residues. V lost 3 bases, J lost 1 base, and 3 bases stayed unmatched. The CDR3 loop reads CASSSRGGGTDTQYF. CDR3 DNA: TGCGCCAGCAGCTCGCGGGGGGGCGGCACAGATACGCAGTATTTT.

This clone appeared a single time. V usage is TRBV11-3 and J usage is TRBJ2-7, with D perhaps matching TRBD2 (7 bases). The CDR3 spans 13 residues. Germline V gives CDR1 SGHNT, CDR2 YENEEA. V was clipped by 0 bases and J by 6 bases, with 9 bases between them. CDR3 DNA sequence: TGTGCCAGCAGCTTAGAGGCGGGGGCCGAGCAGTACTTC. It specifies CASSLEAGAEQYF.

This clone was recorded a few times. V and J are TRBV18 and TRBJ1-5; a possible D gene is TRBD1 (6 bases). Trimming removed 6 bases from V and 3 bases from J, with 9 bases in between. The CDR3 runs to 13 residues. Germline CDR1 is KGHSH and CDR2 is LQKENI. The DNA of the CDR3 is TGTGCCAGCTCGCGGACAGTCAATCAGCCCCAGCATTTT. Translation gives CASSRTVNQPQHF.